This T cell receptor beta chain derives from a study of blood T cell repertoires in COVID-19. Study summary: COVID-19 samples from acute and convalescent phases originated in the United States, Italy and Spain.

The germline V gene encodes CDR1 MDHEN and CDR2 SYDVKM. CDR3 length equals 14 residues. V lost 3 bases to trimming and J lost 7 bases; unmatched junction nucleotides: 2. TCRdb keeps only in-frame clones here, not all; method: immunoSEQ multiplex PCR. This table has approximately 140,000 clones, roughly 88% appearing once. The sequence was obtained from a woman under 40 with acute COVID-19. The sample was PBMCs or T cells enriched from blood (not recorded which). V and J are TRBV28 and TRBJ1-4, with 10 nucleotides matching TRBD1. The CDR3 sequence: CASSFWDRGEKLFF. CDR3 coding DNA: TGTGCCAGCAGTTTCTGGGACAGGGGTGAAAAACTGTTTTTT.